These T cell receptor beta chains were read from a single sample in a study of regulatory T cells in long-lasting Graves disease. TCRdb re-derived calls from the multiplex PCR reads in MiXCR, one entry per CDR3 protein. The profile shows just over 600,000 distinct CDR3 sequences, roughly 15% of them singletons. The sample was also linked to a second study, of T cells in Graves' hyperthyroidism and ophthalmopathy.

The material was peripheral blood mononuclear cells (PBMCs), obtained at new diagnosis, from a patient treated with antithyroid drugs. The receptors were gathered from a woman in her thirties with Graves disease. Each CDR3 is given without its conserved first and last residue. Fields, in order: V gene, CDR3 length, CDR3 protein.

>TRBV20-1|12
SASGGGLRYEQY
>TRBV6-5|13
ASSFFTGNTGELF
>TRBV7-9|13
ASSLAESQLGQQF
>TRBV3-1|11
ASSRGMADTQY
>TRBV5-1|12
ASSLIQGSHGYT
>TRBV19|12
ASSIDTAYTEAF
>TRBV20-1|14
SARETGEQEWDTQY
>TRBV24-1|12
ATSASLAPNEQF
>TRBV10-3|12
AIRGQGANYGYT
>TRBV20-1|9
SASLGERKY
>TRBV3-1|15
ASSQLRTGAGANVLT
>TRBV6-2/TRBV6-3|13
ASRTGGSGANVLS
>TRBV5-1|13
ASSEREPGYNEQF
>TRBV20-1|14
SASRVQVSYNQPQH
>TRBV7-3|15
ASSLGTGSLAKNIQY
>TRBV6-6|15
ASSYSALAGAADTQY
>TRBV28|9
ASSLRDTQY
>TRBV7-2|12
ASSPNMVAETQY
>TRBV29-1|11
SAKLAYTDTQY
>TRBV5-5|13
ASSSQGTATYEQY
>TRBV28|11
ATLSPLNSPLH
>TRBV28|13
ASISPRGTQETQY
>TRBV12-3/TRBV12-4|11
ASSSRGEETQY
>TRBV5-1|13
ASSLSRDSGWEQY
>TRBV20-1|10
SANKRDSEQY
>TRBV9|14
ASSPGQDATNEKLF
>TRBV20-1|12
SAGSGRGSYEQY
>TRBV2|11
ASSEVAGREKF
>TRBV27|12
ASSRAGSTGELF
>TRBV29-1|17
SVVRTGTSATRFQETQY
>TRBV12-3/TRBV12-4|13
ASSLATSGPYEQY
>TRBV28|16
ASSFTSGGLSSYNEQF
>TRBV2|13
ASRGGGANTGELF
>TRBV7-9|14
ASSLGSASGRYEQY
>TRBV27|13
ASNPTGQGGREQY
>TRBV6-9|16
ASSYRLAGGGVQETQY
>TRBV12-3/TRBV12-4|11
ASSNRQLPGYT
>TRBV6-1|14
ASSEEGGWAGNTIY